The present entry profiles one T cell receptor beta chain with its context. This may come from a read error, since a much larger clone is one base off. Distinct nucleotide sequences in the sample also encode this CDR3. This CDR3 spans 14 amino acids. Germline V gene lookup returns CDR1 SGDLS and CDR2 YYNGEE. Trimming removed 0 bases at V and 0 bases at J, with 4 bases between. This entry is derived from a study of shared clonotypes between healthy human individuals. Authors' data handling: Junction-only immunoSEQ sequences carried no quality scores, so filtering differed. The table came from immunoSEQ multiplex PCR; TCRdb's copy has only in-frame clones and leaves some out. Clone size and the V and J calls come from that table; the DNA yielded D and trimming. There are about 2.1 million clones in the sample; about 93% occur only once, and 1.7% lies in the top ten. Naive CD8 cells, CD45RO-negative and positively selected for CCR7, excluded terminally differentiated effector memory CD45RA+ cells.

What was sequenced was naive CD8+ T cells from PBMCs. This sequence joins TRBV9 and TRBJ1-5; the D is unclear. The clonotype originates from a man younger than 35 in good health. Some clones in this sample may be carry-over from other donors' samples. The CDR3, as DNA: TGTGCCAGCAGCGTAGGGAATAGCAATCAGCCCCAGCATTTT. It yields the protein CASSVGNSNQPQHF.